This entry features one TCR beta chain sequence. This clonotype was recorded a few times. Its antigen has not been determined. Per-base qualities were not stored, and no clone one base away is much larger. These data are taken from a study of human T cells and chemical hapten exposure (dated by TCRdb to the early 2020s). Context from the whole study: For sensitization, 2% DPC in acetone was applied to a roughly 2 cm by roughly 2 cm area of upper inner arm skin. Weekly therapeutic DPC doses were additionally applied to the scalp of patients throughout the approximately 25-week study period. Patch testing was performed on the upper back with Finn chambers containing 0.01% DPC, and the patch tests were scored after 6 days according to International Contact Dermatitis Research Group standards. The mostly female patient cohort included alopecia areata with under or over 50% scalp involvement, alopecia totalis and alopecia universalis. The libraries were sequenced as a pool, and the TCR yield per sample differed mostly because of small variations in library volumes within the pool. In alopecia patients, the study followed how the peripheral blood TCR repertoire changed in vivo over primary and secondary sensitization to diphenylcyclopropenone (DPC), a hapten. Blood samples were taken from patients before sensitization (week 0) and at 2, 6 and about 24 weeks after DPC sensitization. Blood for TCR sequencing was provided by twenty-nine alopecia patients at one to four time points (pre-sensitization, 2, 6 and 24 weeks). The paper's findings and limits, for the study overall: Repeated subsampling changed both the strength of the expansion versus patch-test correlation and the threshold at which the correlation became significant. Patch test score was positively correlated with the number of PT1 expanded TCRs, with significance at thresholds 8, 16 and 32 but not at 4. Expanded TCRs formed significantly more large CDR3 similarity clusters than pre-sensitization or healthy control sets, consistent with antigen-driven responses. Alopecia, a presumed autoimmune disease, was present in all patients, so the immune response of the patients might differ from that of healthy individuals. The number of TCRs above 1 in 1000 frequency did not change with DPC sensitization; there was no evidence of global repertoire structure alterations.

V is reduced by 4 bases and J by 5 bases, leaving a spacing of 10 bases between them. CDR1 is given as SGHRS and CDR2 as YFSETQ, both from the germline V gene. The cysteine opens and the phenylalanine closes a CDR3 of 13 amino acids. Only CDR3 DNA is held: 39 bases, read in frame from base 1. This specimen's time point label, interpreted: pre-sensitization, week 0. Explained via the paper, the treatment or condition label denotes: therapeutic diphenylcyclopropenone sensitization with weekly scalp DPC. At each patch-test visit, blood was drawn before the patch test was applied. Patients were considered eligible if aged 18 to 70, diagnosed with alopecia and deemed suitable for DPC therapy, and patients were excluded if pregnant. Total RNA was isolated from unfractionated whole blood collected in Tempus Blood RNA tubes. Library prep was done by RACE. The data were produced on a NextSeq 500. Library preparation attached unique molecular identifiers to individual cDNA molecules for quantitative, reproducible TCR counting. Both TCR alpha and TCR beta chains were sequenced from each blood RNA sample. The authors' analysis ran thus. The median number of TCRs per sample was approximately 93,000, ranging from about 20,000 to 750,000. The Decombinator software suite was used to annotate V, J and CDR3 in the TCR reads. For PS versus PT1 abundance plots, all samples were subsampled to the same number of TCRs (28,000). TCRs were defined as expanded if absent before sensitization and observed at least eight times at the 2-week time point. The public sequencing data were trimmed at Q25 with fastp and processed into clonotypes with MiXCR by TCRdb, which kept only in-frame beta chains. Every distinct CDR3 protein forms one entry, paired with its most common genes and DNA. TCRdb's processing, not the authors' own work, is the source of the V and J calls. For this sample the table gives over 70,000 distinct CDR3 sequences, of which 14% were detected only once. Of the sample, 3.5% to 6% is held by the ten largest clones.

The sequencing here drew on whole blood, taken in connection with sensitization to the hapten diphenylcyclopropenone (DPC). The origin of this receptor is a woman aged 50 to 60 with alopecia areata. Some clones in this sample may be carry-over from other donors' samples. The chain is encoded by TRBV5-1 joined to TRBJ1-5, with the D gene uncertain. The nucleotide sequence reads TGCGCCAGCAGCCTAGACGGCGATCAGCCCCAGCATTTT. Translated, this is CASSLDGDQPQHF.